This T cell receptor beta chain stems from a study of vaccination effects on CD4 cells after COVID-19. Antigen-specific CD4+ T cells were expanded with viral peptide pools in the ViraFEST assay before sequencing. Upon completion of roughly ten days in culture, CD4+ T cells were isolated. Of the BNT162b2 and mRNA-1273 vaccines, participants received two doses of one or the other. PBMC cultures contained some 2.1 million cells per well, around 10 IU/ml IL-2 and around 9.4 ug/ml peptides. The study's findings and limits: Researchers reported few convalescent patients and no early post-infection timepoints in the study.

Clones were read by immunoSEQ multiplex PCR, and TCRdb kept only the in-frame ones, dropping some. This repertoire shows 25,000 to 35,000 clones, over 55% found once; its top ten account for around 9%. The germline V gene encodes CDR1 MNHEY and CDR2 SMNVEV (reference sequence). V trimming: 4 bases; J trimming: 6 bases; junction bases outside the gene matches: 17. The CDR3 consists of 18 residues. As concerns this clone: Its antigen is unidentified.

Here the sequenced sample was CD4+ T cells from PBMCs cultured with HCoV-NL63 spike peptides, taken after COVID-19 vaccination. The chain combines TRBV27 with TRBJ2-1; 8 bases fit TRBD2. This TCR was recovered from a human donor who received a COVID-19 vaccine. CDR3 sequence: CASSSSGTSKPRGNEQFF. The DNA of the CDR3 is TGTGCCAGCAGTTCGTCAGGGACTAGTAAGCCCCGGGGCAATGAGCAGTTCTTC.